The subject of this entry is one T cell receptor beta chain. This entry comes from a study of regulatory T cells in long-lasting Graves disease. The V end lost 1 base, the J end lost 1 base, and 8 bases lay between the germline ends. This CDR3 region has 14 residues. Germline V gene sequence: CDR1 SGHRS, CDR2 YFSETQ. Construction of TCR beta libraries relied on iRepertoire HTBI primers and on Arm-PCR targeting CDR3 regions. In TCRdb, the multiplex PCR reads were re-called with MiXCR into one record per CDR3 protein. There are hundreds of thousands of distinct CDR3 sequences in the sample; under 25% occur only once, and over 7.5% lies in the top ten. Stated time point: persistent/refractory GD, antithyroid drugs over 5 years with positive TRAb. RNA isolated from PBMCs was used to make the TCR library.

The specimen comprised peripheral blood mononuclear cells (PBMCs), sampled when the disease was refractory, from a patient treated with antithyroid drugs. The sequence came from a female donor with Graves disease. The chain recombines TRBV5-1 with TRBJ2-5, with D tentatively TRBD2 (6 bases). In nucleotides, the CDR3 is TGCGCCAGCAGCTTGCGGGGGAGCCAAGAGACCCAGTACTTC. Its translation is CASSLRGSQETQYF.